This TCR beta chain is drawn from a study of cytomegalovirus exposure and HLA in healthy donors. Looking at the study overall: Counted in an early data release were about 85 million unique TCRs from HLA-typed donors.

Whole-study results and caveats: Evidence from a later analysis indicated that most CMV-associated TCR beta chains looked HLA-restricted.

In the PCR, 60 Vbeta and 13 Jbeta primers were used. Measured with immunoSEQ multiplex PCR; TCRdb has only the in-frame clones, and not every one. The top ten hold about 6.9% of the sample, which has roughly 100,000 clones, around 80% seen once. A word on this clone: What it recognizes is unknown.

CDR1 and CDR2 from the germline V gene are LGHNT and FRNRAP. Between the trimmed V and J ends, which lost 6 bases and 6 bases, there was a span of 10 bases. CDR3 length equals 12 residues. The chain joins TRBV12-5 to TRBJ2-3; D not resolved. The clonotype comes from a man under 40 in good health and CMV-seropositive. The specimen was PBMCs. The CDR3 DNA reads as TGTGCTAGTGGCTACGCTTTGGATACGCAGTATTTT. Protein product: CASGYALDTQYF.